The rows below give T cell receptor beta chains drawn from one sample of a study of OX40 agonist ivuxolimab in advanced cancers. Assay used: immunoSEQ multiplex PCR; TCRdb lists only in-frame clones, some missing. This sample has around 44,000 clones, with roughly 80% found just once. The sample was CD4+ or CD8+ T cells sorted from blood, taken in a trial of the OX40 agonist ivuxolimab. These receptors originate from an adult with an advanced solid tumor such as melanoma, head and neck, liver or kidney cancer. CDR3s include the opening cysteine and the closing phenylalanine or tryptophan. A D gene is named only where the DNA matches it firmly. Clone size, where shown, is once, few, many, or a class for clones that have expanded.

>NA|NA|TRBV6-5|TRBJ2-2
CASSPHSSRTGELFF
TGTGCCAGCAGCCCGCATAGCTCTAGGACCGGGGAGCTGTTTTTT
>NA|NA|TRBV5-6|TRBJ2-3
CASSLSRDTQCF
TGTGCCAGCAGCTTGAGTAGAGATACGCAGTGTTTT
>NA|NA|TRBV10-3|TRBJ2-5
CAISEGLLNQETQYF
TGTGCCATCAGCGAGGGACTCCTCAACCAAGAGACCCAGTACTTC
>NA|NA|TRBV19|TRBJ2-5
CASSIFSGNQETQYF
TGTGCCAGTAGTATCTTTTCCGGGAACCAAGAGACCCAGTACTTC
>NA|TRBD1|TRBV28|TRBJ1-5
CASSLTGGIQPQHF
TGTGCCAGCAGTTTGACAGGGGGAATCCAGCCCCAGCATTTT
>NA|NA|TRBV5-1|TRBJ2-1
CASSKLGGNEQFF
TGCGCCAGCAGCAAACTAGGGGGCAATGAGCAGTTCTTC
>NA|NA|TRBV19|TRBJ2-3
CASTGRFGTQYF
TGTGCCAGTACCGGACGCTTTGGTACGCAGTATTTT
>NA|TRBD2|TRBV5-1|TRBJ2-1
CASSYSSGSYLGDEQFF
TGCGCCAGCAGCTACTCTAGCGGGAGTTATTTGGGGGATGAGCAGTTCTTC
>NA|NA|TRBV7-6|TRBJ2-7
CASSLSASYEQYF
TGTGCCAGCAGCTTAAGTGCGTCTTACGAGCAGTACTTC
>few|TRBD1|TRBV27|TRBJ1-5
CASSLTGVGNQPQHF
TGTGCCAGCAGTCTGACAGGGGTTGGCAATCAGCCCCAGCATTTT
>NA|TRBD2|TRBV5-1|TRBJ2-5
CASSPSVAGRPETQYF
TGCGCCAGCAGCCCCTCCGTAGCGGGACGGCCGGAGACCCAGTACTTC
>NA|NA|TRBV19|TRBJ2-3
CASMVRERSTDTQYF
TGTGCCAGTATGGTCCGGGAGCGTAGCACAGATACGCAGTATTTT
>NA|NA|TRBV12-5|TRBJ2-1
CASGSQGSGDEQFF
TGTGCTAGTGGTTCACAGGGATCGGGGGATGAGCAGTTCTTC
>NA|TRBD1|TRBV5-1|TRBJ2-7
CASSLSWSPGQGTYEQYF
TGCGCCAGCAGCTTGAGTTGGAGCCCGGGACAGGGGACCTACGAGCAGTACTTC
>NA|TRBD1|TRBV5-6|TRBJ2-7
CASSSGQGEYF
TGTGCCAGCAGCTCCGGACAGGGGGAGTACTTC
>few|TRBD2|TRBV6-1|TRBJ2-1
CASSSLAGGLNEQFF
TGTGCCAGCAGTTCCCTAGCGGGAGGCCTCAATGAGCAGTTCTTC
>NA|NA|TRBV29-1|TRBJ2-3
CSAEGYNTQYF
TGCAGCGCCGAGGGATATAATACGCAGTATTTT
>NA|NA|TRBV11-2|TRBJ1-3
CASSSLIGNTIYF
TGTGCCAGCAGCTCTCTTATTGGAAACACCATATATTTT
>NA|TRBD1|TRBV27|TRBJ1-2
CASSRGQGAFGYTF
TGTGCCAGCAGCCGAGGACAGGGGGCATTTGGCTACACCTTC
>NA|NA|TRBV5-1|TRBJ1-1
CASSLDRRRAFF
TGCGCCAGCAGCCTAGACCGCCGGAGAGCTTTCTTT
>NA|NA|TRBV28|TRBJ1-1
CASGGSDKSYAEAFF
TGTGCCAGCGGGGGGAGCGATAAATCCTACGCTGAAGCTTTCTTT
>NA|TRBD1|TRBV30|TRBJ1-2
CAWTFRDRVYYGYTF
TGTGCCTGGACATTCCGGGACAGGGTCTACTATGGCTACACCTTC
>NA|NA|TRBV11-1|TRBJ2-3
CASSLAGVGTQYF
TGTGCCAGCAGCTTAGCTGGGGTTGGAACGCAGTATTTT
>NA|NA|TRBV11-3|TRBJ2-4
CASSLNSGRNIQYF
TGTGCCAGCAGCTTAAACAGTGGGAGGAACATTCAGTACTTC
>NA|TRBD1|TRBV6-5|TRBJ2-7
CASRDRGHLYEQYF
TGTGCCAGCAGGGACAGGGGGCATCTCTACGAGCAGTACTTC